The clone carrying this T cell receptor beta chain was recorded a few times. Drawn from each donor were 8.5 to 10 milliliters of peripheral blood. PCR was performed a second time for about 6 to 11 cycles using a sample-barcoded 5' primer and a J-beta primer mix. TCRdb reprocessed the 5' RACE reads with MiXCR, giving one entry per CDR3 protein. Of roughly 800,000 distinct CDR3 sequences listed, about 62% are singletons. The entry originates in a study of blood T cells in healthy people across ages. The CDR3 sequence is 14 residues long. V was trimmed by 3 bases and J by 0 bases, leaving 7 bases between them. CDR1 is LGHNA and CDR2 is YNFKEQ in the germline V gene.

V gene TRBV4-2 combines with J gene TRBJ2-3; D gene unclear. Sequenced material: blood. The clonotype comes from a man aged 25 to 40 in good health. CDR3: CASSHSQSTDTQYF. The CDR3 DNA sequence: TGTGCCAGCAGCCATTCCCAAAGCACAGATACGCAGTATTTT.